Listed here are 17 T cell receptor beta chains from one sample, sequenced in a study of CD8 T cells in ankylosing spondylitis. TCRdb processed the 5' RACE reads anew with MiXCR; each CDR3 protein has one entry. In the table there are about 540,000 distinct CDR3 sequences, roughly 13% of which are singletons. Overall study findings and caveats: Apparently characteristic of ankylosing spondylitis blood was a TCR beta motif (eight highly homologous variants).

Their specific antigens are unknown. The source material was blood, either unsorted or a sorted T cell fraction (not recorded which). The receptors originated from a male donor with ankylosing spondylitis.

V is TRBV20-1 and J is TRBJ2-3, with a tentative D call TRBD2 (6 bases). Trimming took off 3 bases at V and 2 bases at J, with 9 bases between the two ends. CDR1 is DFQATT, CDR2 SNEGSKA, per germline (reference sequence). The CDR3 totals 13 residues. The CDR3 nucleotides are TGCAGTGCTAGGGGGGAGGCCACAGATACGCAGTATTTT. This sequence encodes CSARGEATDTQYF.

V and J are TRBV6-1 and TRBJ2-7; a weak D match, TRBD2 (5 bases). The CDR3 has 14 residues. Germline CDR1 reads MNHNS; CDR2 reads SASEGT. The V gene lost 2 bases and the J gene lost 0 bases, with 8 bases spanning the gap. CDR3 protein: CASSERGASYEQYF. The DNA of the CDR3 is TGTGCCAGCAGTGAACGGGGAGCCTCCTACGAGCAGTACTTC.

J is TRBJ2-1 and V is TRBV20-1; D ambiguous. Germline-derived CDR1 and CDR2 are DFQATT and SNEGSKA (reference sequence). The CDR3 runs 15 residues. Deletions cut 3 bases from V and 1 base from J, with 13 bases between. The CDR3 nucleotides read TGCAGTGCTAGGACTGAATTCGGGTCCTACAATGAGCAGTTCTTC. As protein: CSARTEFGSYNEQFF.

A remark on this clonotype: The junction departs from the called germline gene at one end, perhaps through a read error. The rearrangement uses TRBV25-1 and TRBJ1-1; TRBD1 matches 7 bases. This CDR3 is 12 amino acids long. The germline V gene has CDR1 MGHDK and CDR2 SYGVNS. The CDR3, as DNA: TGTGCCAGCAGTCGATCCGGGACAGAGGAGGACTTT. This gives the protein CASSRSGTEEDF.

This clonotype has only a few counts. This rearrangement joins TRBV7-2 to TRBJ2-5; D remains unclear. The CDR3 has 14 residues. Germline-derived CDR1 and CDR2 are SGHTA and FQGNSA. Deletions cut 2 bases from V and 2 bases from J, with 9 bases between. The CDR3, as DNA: TGTGCCAGCAGCTTATACGTAGAGCAAGAGACCCAGTACTTC. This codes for CASSLYVEQETQYF.

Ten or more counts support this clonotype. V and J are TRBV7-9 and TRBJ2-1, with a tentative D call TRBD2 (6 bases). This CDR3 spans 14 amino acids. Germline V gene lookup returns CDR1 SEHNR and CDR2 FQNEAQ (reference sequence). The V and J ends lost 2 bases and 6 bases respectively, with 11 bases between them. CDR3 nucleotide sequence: TGTGCCAGCAGCTTACTGGTGGGAGGCAATGAGCAGTTCTTC. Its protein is CASSLLVGGNEQFF.

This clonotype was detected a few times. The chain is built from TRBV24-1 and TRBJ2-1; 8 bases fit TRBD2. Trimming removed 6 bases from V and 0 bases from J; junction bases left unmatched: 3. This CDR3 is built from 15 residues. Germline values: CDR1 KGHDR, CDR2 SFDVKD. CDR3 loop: CATSTSGSSYNEQFF. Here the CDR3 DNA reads TGTGCCACCAGTACTAGCGGCAGCTCCTACAATGAGCAGTTCTTC.

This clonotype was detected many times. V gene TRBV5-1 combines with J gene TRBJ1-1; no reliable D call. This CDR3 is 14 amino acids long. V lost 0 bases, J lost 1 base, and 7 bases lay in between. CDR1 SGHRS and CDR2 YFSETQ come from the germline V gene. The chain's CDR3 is CASSLVGTNTEAFF. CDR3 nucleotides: TGCGCCAGCAGCTTGGTAGGCACGAACACTGAAGCTTTCTTT.

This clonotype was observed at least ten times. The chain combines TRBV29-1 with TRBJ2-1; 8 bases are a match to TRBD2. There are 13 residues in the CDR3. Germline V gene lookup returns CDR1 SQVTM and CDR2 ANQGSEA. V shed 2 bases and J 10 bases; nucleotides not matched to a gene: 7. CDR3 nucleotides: TGCAGCGTTGAAAGCGGGAGTAGGGGCGAGCAGTTCTTC. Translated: CSVESGSRGEQFF.

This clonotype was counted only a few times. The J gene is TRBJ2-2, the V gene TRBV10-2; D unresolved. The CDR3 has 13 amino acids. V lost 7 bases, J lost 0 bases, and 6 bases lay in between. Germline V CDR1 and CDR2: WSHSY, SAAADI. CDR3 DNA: TGCGCCAGCACAGCTGCGAACACCGGGGAGCTGTTTTTT. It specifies CASTAANTGELFF.

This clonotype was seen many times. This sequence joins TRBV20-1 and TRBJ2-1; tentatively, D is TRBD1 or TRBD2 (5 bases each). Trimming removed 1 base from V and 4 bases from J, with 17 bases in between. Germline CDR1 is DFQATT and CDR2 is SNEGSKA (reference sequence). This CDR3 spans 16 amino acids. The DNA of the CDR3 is TGCAGTGCTAGAGGGTCGGGGCAGGCTAGATACAATGAGCAGTTCTTC. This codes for CSARGSGQARYNEQFF.

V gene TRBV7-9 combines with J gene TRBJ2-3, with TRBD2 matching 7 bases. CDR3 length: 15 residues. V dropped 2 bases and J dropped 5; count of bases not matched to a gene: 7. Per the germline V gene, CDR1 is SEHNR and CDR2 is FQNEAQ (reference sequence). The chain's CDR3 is CASSLSAGAGDTQYF. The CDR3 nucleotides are TGTGCCAGCAGCTTAAGTGCGGGAGCGGGAGATACGCAGTATTTT.

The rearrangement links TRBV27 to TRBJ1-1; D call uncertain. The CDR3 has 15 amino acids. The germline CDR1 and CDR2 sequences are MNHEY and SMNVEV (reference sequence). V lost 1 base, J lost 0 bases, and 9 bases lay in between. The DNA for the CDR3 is TGTGCCAGCAGTTTATTCGGGAACCTGAACACTGAAGCTTTCTTT. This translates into CASSLFGNLNTEAFF.

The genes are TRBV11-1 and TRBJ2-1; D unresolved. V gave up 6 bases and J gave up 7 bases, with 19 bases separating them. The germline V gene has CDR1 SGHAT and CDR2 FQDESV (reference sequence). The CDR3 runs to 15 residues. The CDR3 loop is CASSSPDLGRNEQFF. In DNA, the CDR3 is TGTGCCAGCAGTTCTCCTGACTTGGGCCGGAATGAGCAGTTCTTC.

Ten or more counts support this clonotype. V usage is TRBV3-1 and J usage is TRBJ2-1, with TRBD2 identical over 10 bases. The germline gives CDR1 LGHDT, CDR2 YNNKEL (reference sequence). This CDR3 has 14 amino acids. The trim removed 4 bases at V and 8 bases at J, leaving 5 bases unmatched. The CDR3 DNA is TGTGCCAGCAGCCCCGGGACTAGCGTGGATGAGCAGTTCTTC. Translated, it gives CASSPGTSVDEQFF.

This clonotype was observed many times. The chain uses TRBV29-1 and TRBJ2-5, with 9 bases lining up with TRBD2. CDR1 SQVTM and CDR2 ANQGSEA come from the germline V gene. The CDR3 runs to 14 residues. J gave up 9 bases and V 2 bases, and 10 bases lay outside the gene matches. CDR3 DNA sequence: TGCAGCGTTGAACCAGCGGGAGGCCTCGAGGCCCAGTACTTC. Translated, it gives CSVEPAGGLEAQYF.

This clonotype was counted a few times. The CDR3: CSAREKVRGLETQYF. CDR3 nucleotides: TGCAGTGCTAGAGAAAAGGTCCGGGGGCTGGAGACCCAGTACTTC. The chain links TRBV20-1 to TRBJ2-5, with D perhaps given as TRBD1 or TRBD2 (6 bases each). Germline values: CDR1 DFQATT, CDR2 SNEGSKA (reference sequence). The CDR3 contains 15 residues. Trimming shortened V by 0 bases and J by 5 bases, and 16 bases separated the two germline ends.